Each of the 22 T cell receptor beta chains below was sequenced from the same sample in a study of cytotoxic CD8 clonotypes in ibrutinib-treated CLL. Profiling relied on immunoSEQ multiplex PCR, and the TCRdb table lists in-frame clones only, not all of them. The data hold about 50,000 clones, with roughly 57% observed a single time. The sequencing here drew on PBMCs, taken after 24 months of ibrutinib treatment. Receptors originate from a human donor with chronic lymphocytic leukemia.

The chain couples TRBV29-1 to TRBJ1-1, with no clear D. The germline V gene encodes CDR1 SQVTM and CDR2 ANQGSEA. The V gene lost 5 bases and the J gene lost 7 bases, with 11 bases spanning the gap. CDR3 length: 11 residues. The CDR3 reads CSVLKDNEAFF. The DNA of the CDR3 is TGCAGCGTTTTAAAGGATAATGAAGCTTTCTTT.

V gene TRBV2 combines with J gene TRBJ2-1; D may be TRBD2 (5 bases). Trimming removed 4 bases from V and 4 bases from J, with 11 bases in between. The germline gives CDR1 SNHLY, CDR2 FYNNEI. The CDR3 runs to 14 residues. CDR3 amino acids: CASSVSGIYNEQFF. The CDR3 region has the DNA TGTGCCAGCAGTGTATCCGGGATTTACAATGAGCAGTTCTTC.

This chain connects TRBV6-1 to TRBJ2-7; no reliable D call. CDR1 is MNHNS and CDR2 is SASEGT in the germline V gene. The CDR3 sequence is 15 residues long. V was trimmed by 2 bases and J by 0 bases, leaving 11 bases between them. DNA for the CDR3: TGTGCCAGCAGTGAACTTACAGCACCCTCCTACGAGCAGTACTTC. It yields the protein CASSELTAPSYEQYF.

This sequence joins TRBV5-1 and TRBJ2-5, with 8 nucleotides matching TRBD1. J lost 5 bases, V lost 4 bases, and 7 bases had no gene match. Germline CDR1 and CDR2: SGHRS and YFSETQ. The CDR3 sequence is 14 residues long. The CDR3 DNA reads as TGCGCCAGCAGCCCGGGACAGGCGGGGGAGACCCAGTACTTC. Residues: CASSPGQAGETQYF.

This chain uses TRBV2 with TRBJ2-7, with 10 bases matching TRBD1. CDR1 and CDR2 from the germline V gene are SNHLY and FYNNEI. V shed 8 bases, J shed 6 bases, and the junction held 10 bases outside the gene matches. The CDR3 totals 14 residues. Written as DNA, the CDR3 is TGTGCCAGCCGGGGACAGGGGCCCTCACGCGAGCAGTACTTC. Its translation: CASRGQGPSREQYF.

The rearrangement uses TRBV7-8 and TRBJ2-7; possibly TRBD1 or TRBD2 for D (6 bases each). The germline V and J ends were trimmed by 1 base and 2 bases, with 18 bases remaining between them. The germline V gene encodes CDR1 SGHVS and CDR2 FQNEAQ. The CDR3 covers 17 residues. The CDR3, as DNA: TGTGCCAGCAGCTTAGAACTAGGAGGGGGTAACACCTACGAGCAGTACTTC. Its translation: CASSLELGGGNTYEQYF.

The chain uses TRBV7-6 and TRBJ2-7; D uncertain. Trimming shortened V by 5 bases and J by 4 bases, and 15 bases separated the two germline ends. Germline CDR1 SGHVS, CDR2 FNYEAQ. This CDR3 contains 14 residues. The CDR3 DNA follows: TGTGCCAGCAGCCGGTTTGGGGATGCTTACGAGCAGTACTTC. Amino acids: CASSRFGDAYEQYF.

V and J are TRBV10-2 and TRBJ2-7; a possible D gene is TRBD2 (6 bases). The V and J ends lost 5 bases and 7 bases respectively, with 15 bases between them. CDR1 and CDR2 from the germline V gene are WSHSY and SAAADI. There are 13 residues in the CDR3. Here the CDR3 reads CASSYRQGREQYF. CDR3 DNA sequence: TGCGCCAGCAGTTATCGACAAGGGAGGGAGCAGTACTTC.

This chain links TRBV28 with TRBJ1-5, with D unclear. Germline V CDR1 and CDR2: MDHEN, SYDVKM. The CDR3 totals 15 residues. V lost 7 bases and J 1 base, leaving 14 bases between the germline ends. CDR3 DNA sequence: TGTGCCAGCACTGCCCCGATAGGGAGCAATCAGCCCCAGCATTTT. Residues: CASTAPIGSNQPQHF.

Many counts were recorded for this clone. The genes are TRBV5-4 and TRBJ2-2; TRBD2 might be the D (5 bases). V gave up 1 base and J gave up 2 bases, with 9 bases separating them. Germline CDR1 SGHNT, CDR2 YYREEE (reference sequence). The CDR3 is made up of 15 amino acids. The CDR3 here is CASSLYGVNTGELFF. The CDR3 coding sequence is TGTGCCAGCAGCTTGTACGGGGTTAACACCGGGGAGCTGTTTTTT.

This clone was detected only a few times. The chain is built from TRBV12-5 and TRBJ1-6, with a weak D call TRBD1 (5 bases). V was shortened by 4 bases and J by 9 bases, with 10 bases between the two germline ends. This CDR3 has 13 amino acids. Germline CDR1 is LGHNT and CDR2 is FRNRAP. The CDR3 sequence is CASGSGDGSPLHF. In nucleotides, the CDR3 is TGTGCTAGTGGTTCGGGGGATGGTTCACCCCTCCACTTT.

This clone was counted ten times or more. V gene TRBV5-6 combines with J gene TRBJ1-1; no clear D gene. Germline-derived CDR1 and CDR2 are SGHDT and YYEEEE. The CDR3 has 14 amino acids. V lost 2 bases and J lost 0, with 8 bases in between. CDR3 sequence: CASSFDLMNTEAFF. The CDR3 region has the DNA TGTGCCAGCAGCTTCGATCTCATGAACACTGAAGCTTTCTTT.

This clone was detected only once. The V gene is TRBV18, the J gene TRBJ2-5, with TRBD2 matching 8 bases. There are 14 residues in the CDR3. Trimming took 3 bases from V and 1 from J; bases not matched to a gene: 1. Germline values: CDR1 KGHSH, CDR2 LQKENI. The CDR3 loop reads CASSPSGAQETQYF. DNA for the CDR3: TGTGCCAGCTCACCTAGCGGGGCCCAAGAGACCCAGTACTTC.

J is TRBJ2-5 and V is TRBV6-1; 8 nucleotides align to TRBD1. Trimming took 1 base from V and 5 from J; bases not matched to a gene: 12. The CDR3 loop spans 17 amino acids. Germline assignment: CDR1 MNHNS and CDR2 SASEGT. The CDR3 region is CASSEGAGGYNVETQYF. In DNA, the CDR3 is TGTGCCAGCAGTGAAGGGGCAGGGGGCTACAATGTGGAGACCCAGTACTTC.

The genes are TRBV19 and TRBJ1-6; possibly TRBD1 for D (6 bases). This CDR3 spans 16 amino acids. The germline V gene has CDR1 LNHDA and CDR2 SQIVND (reference sequence). V gave up 3 bases and J gave up 2 bases, with 11 bases separating them. The CDR3, as DNA: TGTGCCAGTAGTATGGGCGGACAGACCTATAATTCACCCCTCCACTTT. Protein: CASSMGGQTYNSPLHF.

Turning to this clone: Other DNA sequences from this sample encode an identical CDR3 as well. The V call is TRBV9, the J call TRBJ2-7; tentative D call: TRBD2 (6 bases). Germline V gives CDR1 SGDLS, CDR2 YYNGEE. Trimming took 0 bases from V and 2 from J, leaving 9 bases between them. CDR3 length equals 14 residues. CDR3 in amino acids: CASSVGGGAYEQYF. The CDR3 DNA reads as TGTGCCAGCAGCGTAGGAGGAGGGGCCTACGAGCAGTACTTC.

This clone was seen many times. V usage is TRBV5-1 and J usage is TRBJ1-4, with D possibly matching TRBD1 (6 bases). CDR3 length: 16 amino acids. Germline V gene lookup returns CDR1 SGHRS and CDR2 YFSETQ. V lost 0 bases and J lost 7, with 16 bases in between. CDR3 region: CASSLAGGQGSEKLFF. For the CDR3, the DNA is TGCGCCAGCAGCTTGGCCGGAGGGCAGGGGTCTGAAAAACTGTTTTTT. Filled out from reference TRBV5-1 and TRBJ1-4, the complete variable domain reads KAGVTQTPRYLIKTRGQQVTLSCSPISGHRSVSWYQQTPGQGLQFLFEYFSETQRNKGNFPGRFSGRQFSNSRSEMNVSTLELGDSALYLCASSLAGGQGSEKLFFGSGTQLSVL.

This sequence joins TRBV19 and TRBJ1-5; 11 positions agree with TRBD1. V lost 4 bases, J lost 2 bases, and 7 bases stayed unmatched. Per germline, CDR1 LNHDA and CDR2 SQIVND (reference sequence). This CDR3 region has 17 residues. The CDR3 region has the DNA TGTGCCAGTAGTACTGCGGACAGGGGGCTTGGCAATCAGCCCCAGCATTTT. This sequence encodes CASSTADRGLGNQPQHF.

The rearrangement uses TRBV10-3 and TRBJ1-3, with D hard to call. CDR3 size: 11 residues. Trimming took 8 bases from V and 4 from J, leaving 6 bases between them. CDR1 is ENHRY, CDR2 SYGVKD, per germline. The CDR3 bases are TGTGCCATCGGACTAGGAAACACCATATATTTT. It specifies CAIGLGNTIYF.

The J gene is TRBJ2-3, the V gene TRBV19; 7 nucleotides agree with TRBD2. After removal of 5 bases from V and 0 bases from J, the junction contained 2 bases not matched to a gene. CDR3 length: 14 residues. Germline assignment: CDR1 LNHDA and CDR2 SQIVND (reference sequence). CDR3 coding DNA: TGTGCCAGTAGTTGGACTAGTAGCACAGATACGCAGTATTTT. Its translation: CASSWTSSTDTQYF.

The chain is built from TRBV5-1 and TRBJ1-4, with 9 bases lining up with TRBD1. Germline CDR1 and CDR2: SGHRS and YFSETQ. V shed 3 bases, J shed 2 bases, and the junction held 11 bases outside the gene matches. The CDR3 length is 18 residues. As DNA, the CDR3 is TGCGCCAGCAGCTCGACCATCCCGGGACAGGGTACTAATGAAAAACTGTTTTTT. Translated: CASSSTIPGQGTNEKLFF.

V usage is TRBV5-1 and J usage is TRBJ1-4; TRBD1 matches 9 bases. Germline CDR1 and CDR2: SGHRS and YFSETQ. V lost 0 bases to trimming and J lost 8 bases; unmatched junction nucleotides: 5. The CDR3 extends over 15 amino acids. This CDR3 is CASSLAGDRDEKLFF. The CDR3 DNA reads TGCGCCAGCAGCTTGGCCGGGGACAGGGACGAAAAACTGTTTTTT. The complete variable domain, with remaining parts taken from reference TRBV5-1 and TRBJ1-4, reads KAGVTQTPRYLIKTRGQQVTLSCSPISGHRSVSWYQQTPGQGLQFLFEYFSETQRNKGNFPGRFSGRQFSNSRSEMNVSTLELGDSALYLCASSLAGDRDEKLFFGSGTQLSVL.